This TCR beta chain was identified during a study of blood T cell repertoires in COVID-19. Looking at the study overall: COVID-19 samples collected from the United States, Italy and Spain covered acute and convalescent phases. PBMCs, B-cell-depleted T cells, or T cells provided the cDNA or gDNA that made up the material.

Original handling: It was from reference gene primer amplification that nucleated cell counts were estimated. The data were produced by immunoSEQ multiplex PCR, yet TCRdb's version contains in-frame clones alone and is incomplete. That table gives V, J and clone size, and the DNA gave D and trimming. The sample includes 240,000 or so clones, roughly 80% of them seen just once. The CDR3 totals 14 residues. V shed 7 bases and J shed 1 base, with 14 bases lying between them. Germline V CDR1 and CDR2: SQVTM, ANQGSEA. Material for sequencing was peripheral blood. The sequence was obtained from a woman younger than 30 with acute or convalescent COVID-19. The chain recombines TRBV29-1 with TRBJ2-1; a weak D match, TRBD2 (7 bases). The CDR3 DNA reads TGCAGCGGGGGGGCGGGAGAGTCCTACAATGAGCAGTTCTTC. Encoded protein: CSGGAGESYNEQFF.